This T cell receptor beta chain was observed in a study of metastatic and nonmetastatic thyroid tumors. Study summary: Patients with malignant and benign thyroid disease provided blood and tumor or nodule tissue, whose repertoires were compared.

Germline CDR1 and CDR2: MDHEN and SYDVKM. After removal of 3 bases from V and 10 bases from J, the junction contained 8 bases not matched to a gene. This CDR3 contains 14 residues. TCRdb recomputed clones from the PCR reads via MiXCR. The sample shows fewer than 20,000 clones, under 25% of them seen only once. No treatment of any kind had been given to any patient before thyroid surgery. The sequence was obtained from a female donor with papillary thyroid cancer or a benign thyroid nodule (not recorded which). Some clones in this sample may be carry-over from other donors' samples. Material: tumor tissue. This sequence joins TRBV28 and TRBJ1-4; 7 bases are shared with TRBD1. The CDR3, as DNA: TGTGCCAGCAGTTTGCACAGGGGAGGGGGAAAACTGTTTTTT. It codes for CASSLHRGGGKLFF.